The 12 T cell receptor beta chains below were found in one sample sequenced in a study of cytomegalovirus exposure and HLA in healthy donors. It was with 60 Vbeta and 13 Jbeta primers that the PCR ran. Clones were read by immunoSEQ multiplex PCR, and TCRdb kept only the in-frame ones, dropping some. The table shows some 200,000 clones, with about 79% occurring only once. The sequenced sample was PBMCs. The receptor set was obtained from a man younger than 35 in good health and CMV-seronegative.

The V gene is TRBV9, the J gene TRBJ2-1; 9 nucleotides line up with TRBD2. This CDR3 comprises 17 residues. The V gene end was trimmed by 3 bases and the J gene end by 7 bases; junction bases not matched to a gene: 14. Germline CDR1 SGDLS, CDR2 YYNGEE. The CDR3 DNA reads TGTGCCAGCAGCGCCGAAGGCCCGGGACTAGCTGCGAATGAGCAGTTCTTC. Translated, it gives CASSAEGPGLAANEQFF.

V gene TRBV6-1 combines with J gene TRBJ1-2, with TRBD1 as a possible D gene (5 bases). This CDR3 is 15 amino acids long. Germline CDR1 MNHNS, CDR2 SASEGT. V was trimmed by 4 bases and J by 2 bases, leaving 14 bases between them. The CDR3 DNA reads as TGTGCCAGCAGTGGGGGCGCGGCGGGAAACTATGGCTACACCTTC. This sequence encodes CASSGGAAGNYGYTF.

The CDR3 sequence is CASAIQMDTQYF. CDR3 coding DNA: TGCGCCAGCGCTATCCAAATGGATACGCAGTATTTT. V is TRBV5-1 and J is TRBJ2-3; D remains ambiguous. This CDR3 has 12 residues. V dropped 7 bases and J dropped 6 bases, with 12 bases sitting between them. Germline V gene sequence: CDR1 SGHRS, CDR2 YFSETQ.

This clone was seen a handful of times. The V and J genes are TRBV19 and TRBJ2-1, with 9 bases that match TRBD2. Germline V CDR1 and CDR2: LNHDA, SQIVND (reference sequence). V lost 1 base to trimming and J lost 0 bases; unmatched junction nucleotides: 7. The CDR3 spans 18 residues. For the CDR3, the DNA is TGTGCCAGTAGTATAGTAGGAAGTAGCGGGAGCTCCTACAATGAGCAGTTCTTC. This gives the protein CASSIVGSSGSSYNEQFF.

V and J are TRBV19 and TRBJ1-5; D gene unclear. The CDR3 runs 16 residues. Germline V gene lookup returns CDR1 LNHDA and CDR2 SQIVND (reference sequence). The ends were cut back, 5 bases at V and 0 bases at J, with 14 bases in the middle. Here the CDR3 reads CASSSSGPNSNQPQHF. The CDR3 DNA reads TGTGCCAGTAGTTCTTCCGGTCCGAATAGCAATCAGCCCCAGCATTTT.

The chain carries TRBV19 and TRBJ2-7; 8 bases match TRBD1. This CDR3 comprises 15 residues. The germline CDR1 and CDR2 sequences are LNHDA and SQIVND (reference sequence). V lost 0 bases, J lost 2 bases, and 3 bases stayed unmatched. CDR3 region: CASSIDGTGAYEQYF. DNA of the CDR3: TGTGCCAGTAGTATAGACGGGACAGGAGCCTACGAGCAGTACTTC. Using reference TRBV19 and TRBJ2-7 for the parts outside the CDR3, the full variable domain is DGGITQSPKYLFRKEGQNVTLSCEQNLNHDAMYWYRQDPGQGLRLIYYSQIVNDFQKGDIAEGYSVSREKKESFPLTVTSAQKNPTAFYLCASSIDGTGAYEQYFGPGTRLTVT.

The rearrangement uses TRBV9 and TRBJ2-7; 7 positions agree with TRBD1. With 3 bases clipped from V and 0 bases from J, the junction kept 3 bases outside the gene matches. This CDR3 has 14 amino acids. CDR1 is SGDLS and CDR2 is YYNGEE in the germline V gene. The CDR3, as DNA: TGTGCCAGCAGCGAACAGGGGCTCTCCTACGAGCAGTACTTC. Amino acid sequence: CASSEQGLSYEQYF.

The CDR3 DNA reads TGTGCCAGTAGTATGCATCCGACAGGGGGCAATCAGCCCCAGCATTTT. Encoded protein: CASSMHPTGGNQPQHF. The V gene is TRBV19, the J gene TRBJ1-5; TRBD1 matches at 8 bases. The CDR3 is made up of 16 amino acids. Germline assignment: CDR1 LNHDA and CDR2 SQIVND (reference sequence). Trimming removed 3 bases from V and 2 bases from J; junction bases left unmatched: 6.

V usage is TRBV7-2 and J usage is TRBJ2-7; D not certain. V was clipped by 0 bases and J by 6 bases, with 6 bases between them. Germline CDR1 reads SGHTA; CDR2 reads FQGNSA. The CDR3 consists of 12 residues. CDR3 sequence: CASSLARGEQYF. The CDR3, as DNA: TGTGCCAGCAGCTTAGCGCGTGGCGAGCAGTACTTC.

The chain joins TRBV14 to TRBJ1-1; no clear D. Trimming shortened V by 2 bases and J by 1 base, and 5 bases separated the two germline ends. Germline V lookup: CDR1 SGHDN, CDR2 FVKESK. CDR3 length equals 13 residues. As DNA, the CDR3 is TGTGCCAGCAGCCAACAGGCGAACACTGAAGCTTTCTTT. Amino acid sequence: CASSQQANTEAFF.

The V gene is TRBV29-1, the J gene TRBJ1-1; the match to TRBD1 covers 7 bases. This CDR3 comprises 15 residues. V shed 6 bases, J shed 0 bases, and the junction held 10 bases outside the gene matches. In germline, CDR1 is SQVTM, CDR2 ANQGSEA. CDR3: CSVTRTGPLNTEAFF. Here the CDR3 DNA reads TGCAGCGTCACCCGGACAGGTCCCTTGAACACTGAAGCTTTCTTT.

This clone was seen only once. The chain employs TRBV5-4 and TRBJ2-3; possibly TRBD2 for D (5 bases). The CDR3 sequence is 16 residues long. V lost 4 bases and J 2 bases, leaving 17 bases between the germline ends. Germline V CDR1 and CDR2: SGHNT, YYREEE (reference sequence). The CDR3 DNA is TGTGCCAGCAGCGAGGGTACAGATATTTACACAGATACGCAGTATTTT. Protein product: CASSEGTDIYTDTQYF.